This is a list of T cell receptor beta chains from one sample in a study of T cell repertoires in urothelial bladder cancer. Clones were sequenced by immunoSEQ multiplex PCR, and TCRdb holds only the in-frame ones, with some missing. The repertoire consists of 13,000 or so clones, with roughly 65% occurring once and the leading ten covering approximately 9%. The source material was tumor-infiltrating cells from bladder cancer. The source of these receptors is a human donor with urothelial carcinoma. CDR3s leave out the opening cysteine and the closing phenylalanine or tryptophan. Fields, in order: J gene, clone size, V gene, CDR3 protein. Clone size is shown for a subset of rows, as once, few, many or a class of expanded clone.

J: TRBJ1-1
size: -
V: TRBV29-1
CDR3: SVSTGANTEAF

J: TRBJ1-4
size: -
V: TRBV13
CDR3: ASSLGGKKLF

J: TRBJ2-7
size: -
V: TRBV7-9
CDR3: ASSPRTSGGPYEQY

J: TRBJ2-7
size: -
V: TRBV27
CDR3: ASTWTGSYEQY

J: TRBJ2-2
size: -
V: TRBV5-1
CDR3: ASSLVQGAATGELF

J: TRBJ1-3
size: medium-sized
V: TRBV5-6
CDR3: ASSFGGSAASGNTIY

J: TRBJ2-3
size: -
V: TRBV6-5
CDR3: ASSLTGGRADTQY

J: TRBJ1-4
size: -
V: TRBV25-1
CDR3: ASSYREVYTNEKLF

J: TRBJ2-3
size: -
V: TRBV2
CDR3: ASSTPDRGPDTQY

J: TRBJ2-1
size: once
V: TRBV9
CDR3: ASSFEGTGYNEQF

J: TRBJ1-6
size: -
V: TRBV19
CDR3: ATKDRGAYNSPLH

J: TRBJ2-6
size: -
V: TRBV6-5
CDR3: ASSYSSGSGANVLT

J: TRBJ2-6
size: -
V: TRBV19
CDR3: ASSIWSWTGGSGANVLT

J: TRBJ2-7
size: -
V: TRBV10-2
CDR3: ASSESGRGREQY

J: TRBJ2-5
size: -
V: TRBV6-1
CDR3: ASNHFRGAHETQY

J: TRBJ2-2
size: -
V: TRBV7-2
CDR3: ASSLERPSQRELF

J: TRBJ2-4
size: few
V: TRBV4-3
CDR3: ASSQDRGGARGNIQY

J: TRBJ1-4
size: -
V: TRBV2
CDR3: ASGAGNGNEKLF

J: TRBJ1-2
size: few
V: TRBV9
CDR3: ASSVEAGAYYGYT

J: TRBJ1-2
size: -
V: TRBV2
CDR3: ASSAVGPVYGYT

J: TRBJ1-1
size: -
V: TRBV18
CDR3: ASSSETGMNTEAF

J: TRBJ2-1
size: -
V: TRBV5-6
CDR3: ASSLVWGTGYNEQF

J: TRBJ2-1
size: few
V: TRBV5-8
CDR3: ASSLAQGGTGYLGEQF

J: TRBJ2-5
size: -
V: TRBV5-1
CDR3: ASSLVGGKGETQY

J: TRBJ1-1
size: -
V: TRBV19
CDR3: ASSIFQELNTEAF

J: TRBJ1-1
size: -
V: TRBV5-1
CDR3: ASSFSQLGGPNTEAF

J: TRBJ1-1
size: -
V: TRBV6-5
CDR3: ASSGPSYTEAF

J: TRBJ1-5
size: -
V: TRBV30
CDR3: AWTSTGGAGQPQH

J: TRBJ1-5
size: -
V: TRBV6-6
CDR3: ASSHSGGAGNQPQH

J: TRBJ1-1
size: once
V: TRBV6-5
CDR3: ASSRPRAEAF

J: TRBJ2-1
size: once
V: TRBV5-8
CDR3: ASSLGLGTYNEQF

J: TRBJ2-2
size: -
V: TRBV7-8
CDR3: ASSLYSGDVGELF

J: TRBJ1-1
size: -
V: TRBV4-3
CDR3: ASSQDTGGTEAF

J: TRBJ1-2
size: -
V: TRBV5-3
CDR3: ASSERQGAGYT

J: TRBJ1-2
size: once
V: TRBV7-2
CDR3: ASSLSANYGYT

J: -
size: -
V: TRBV6-5
CDR3: ASSRRDYSYEQY

J: TRBJ2-7
size: -
V: TRBV30
CDR3: AWEQGFGYEQY

J: TRBJ2-3
size: few
V: TRBV29-1
CDR3: SVETGSTDTQY

J: TRBJ2-4
size: -
V: TRBV5-1
CDR3: ASSLEGAGRTDGAKNIQY

J: TRBJ1-3
size: -
V: TRBV9
CDR3: ASSVVSWDRGLHSGNTIY

J: TRBJ1-1
size: medium-sized
V: TRBV7-3
CDR3: ASSYRGFTEAF

J: TRBJ2-5
size: -
V: TRBV7-2
CDR3: ASSATGGRVGTQY

J: TRBJ1-2
size: -
V: TRBV2
CDR3: ASSTLDRGSGYT

J: TRBJ2-3
size: few
V: TRBV4-1
CDR3: ASSQEIAGGGITDTQY